Listed here are 28 T cell receptor beta chains from one sample, sequenced in a study of T cells in Graves' hyperthyroidism and ophthalmopathy (dated by TCRdb to about 2019). The library was built by means of multiplex PCR. The sequencing machine was an Illumina HiSeq 2000. The TCR beta CDR3 regions were amplified from RNA transcripts. The first round of RT-PCR for the TCR CDR3 was performed with the HTBI primer set and the Qiagen OneStep RT-PCR kit. Using fastp at Q25 and MiXCR, TCRdb reprocessed the public reads and kept productive beta chains. Here each entry gathers all rows of one CDR3 protein and keeps the most common genes and DNA. Within this sample are 600,000 to 650,000 distinct CDR3 sequences, with about 20% of them counted one time only. Of the sample, around a third falls within the top ten clones. Sample: blood. The receptor source for this set is a man aged 25 to 40 with Graves' ophthalmopathy.

This clonotype was counted ten times or more. The chain employs TRBV28 and TRBJ2-7; 9 nucleotides agree with TRBD1. The trim removed 5 bases at V and 3 bases at J, leaving 11 bases unmatched. Looked up from germline, CDR1 is MDHEN and CDR2 is SYDVKM. CDR3 length: 16 residues. The CDR3 loop is CASSTNIGTGNYEQYF. CDR3 nucleotides: TGTGCCAGCAGTACCAACATCGGGACAGGGAACTACGAGCAGTACTTC.

This chain uses TRBV6-2 or TRBV6-3 with TRBJ1-5; D call uncertain. The CDR3 totals 16 residues. The V end was cut by 7 bases, the J end by 0 bases, with 16 bases between. Germline CDR1 is MNHEY and CDR2 is SVGEGT. This chain's CDR3 is CASTSPGSYSNQPQHF. The CDR3 nucleotides are TGTGCCAGCACCTCTCCGGGCAGTTATAGCAATCAGCCCCAGCATTTT.

Worth noting for this clonotype: One junction end does not reproduce the germline sequence, and a read error may be involved. The chain combines TRBV27 with TRBJ2-3; 9 bases are shared with TRBD2. CDR1 MNHEY and CDR2 SMNVEV come from the germline V gene (reference sequence). The length of the CDR3 is 18 residues. The CDR3 here is CASSSRGREGPRTNTQYF. CDR3 nucleotides: TGTGCCAGCAGTTCCCGCGGGCGGGAGGGTCCCCGCACAAATACGCAGTATTTT.

This chain uses TRBV27 with TRBJ2-7; tentatively, D is TRBD2 (6 bases). The germline gives CDR1 MNHEY, CDR2 SMNVEV (reference sequence). The CDR3 sequence is 14 residues long. The V end was cut by 3 bases, the J end by 0 bases, with 9 bases between. CDR3 amino acids: CASSFYGGSYEQYF. The CDR3 region has the DNA TGTGCCAGCAGTTTCTACGGGGGCTCCTACGAGCAGTACTTC.

This clonotype showed up many times. The chain recombines TRBV7-2 with TRBJ2-1; no clear D. The V end lost 5 bases, the J end lost 0 bases, and 11 bases lay between the germline ends. CDR1 is SGHTA and CDR2 is FQGNSA in the germline V gene. The CDR3 runs to 15 residues. The CDR3 region has the DNA TGTGCCAGCAGCACGGAATGGGCCTCCTACAATGAGCAGTTCTTC. Protein: CASSTEWASYNEQFF.

The genes are TRBV5-6 and TRBJ2-7; D might be TRBD1 (5 bases). Germline CDR1 reads SGHDT; CDR2 reads YYEEEE. The CDR3 length is 16 residues. V was pared by 2 bases and J by 2 bases, with 17 bases between. CDR3 coding DNA: TGTGCCAGCAGCTTCGCCCAGGGTTTGCCACCCTACGAGCAGTACTTC. Its protein product is CASSFAQGLPPYEQYF.

This clonotype was seen only a few times. This rearrangement joins TRBV18 to TRBJ2-5; the match to TRBD2 covers 14 bases. The trim removed 6 bases at V and 3 bases at J, leaving 6 bases unmatched. The CDR3 runs 16 residues. Germline CDR1 and CDR2: KGHSH and LQKENI. The CDR3: CASSSGTSGGKETQYF. The DNA of the CDR3 is TGTGCCAGCTCGTCCGGGACTAGCGGGGGAAAAGAGACCCAGTACTTC.

This clonotype has ten or more counts. The chain has TRBV6-1 and TRBJ2-7; 13 positions agree with TRBD2. CDR1 and CDR2 from the germline V gene are MNHNS and SASEGT. V lost 5 bases and J lost 5; bases outside the gene matches: 9. The CDR3 sequence is 16 residues long. The CDR3 is CASSPGLAGDLDEQYF. For the CDR3, the DNA is TGTGCCAGCAGTCCTGGACTAGCGGGAGATCTAGACGAGCAGTACTTC.

The chain recombines TRBV20-1 with TRBJ2-1; 11 positions match TRBD2. The CDR3 sequence is 13 residues long. Germline values: CDR1 DFQATT, CDR2 SNEGSKA (reference sequence). V shed 5 bases, J shed 8 bases, and the junction held 5 bases outside the gene matches. The CDR3 sequence: CSAVLAGVDEQFF. The CDR3 nucleotides read TGCAGTGCTGTACTAGCGGGAGTCGATGAGCAGTTCTTC.

The rearrangement joins TRBV5-6 to TRBJ2-1, with D unclear. Germline V gene lookup returns CDR1 SGHDT and CDR2 YYEEEE. This CDR3 has 17 amino acids. Trimming cost V 4 bases and J 0 bases, with 17 bases left between them. CDR3 residues: CASSPLLTVSSYNEQFF. DNA of the CDR3: TGTGCCAGCAGCCCTCTTCTGACTGTTAGCTCCTACAATGAGCAGTTCTTC.

V usage is TRBV28 and J usage is TRBJ2-1; TRBD2 agrees at 12 bases. Looked up from germline, CDR1 is MDHEN and CDR2 is SYDVKM. This CDR3 is built from 16 residues. V lost 1 base to trimming and J lost 4 bases; unmatched junction nucleotides: 2. The CDR3 nucleotides read TGTGCCAGCAGTTTATCGACTAGCGGGAGTTACAATGAGCAGTTCTTC. This codes for CASSLSTSGSYNEQFF.

This chain uses TRBV30 with TRBJ2-2, with no clear D. The V gene's germline CDR1 is GTSNPN and CDR2 SVGIG (reference sequence). V was cut by 0 bases and J by 3 bases, with 8 bases left in between. This CDR3 region has 14 residues. In DNA, the CDR3 is TGTGCCTGGAGTGTACATCAGGACACCGGGGAGCTGTTTTTT. Amino acid sequence: CAWSVHQDTGELFF. The full variable domain, completed using reference TRBV30 and TRBJ2-2, is SQTIHQWPATLVQPVGSPLSLECTVEGTSNPNLYWYRQAAGRGLQLLFYSVGIGQISSEVPQNLSASRPQDRQFILSSKKLLLSDSGFYLCAWSVHQDTGELFFGEGSRLTVL.

At least ten counts were recorded for this clonotype. The CDR3 spells CASSPRDRNNEKLFF. CDR3 nucleotide sequence: TGTGCCAGCAGTCCCAGGGACAGAAATAATGAAAAACTGTTTTTT. The chain recombines TRBV28 with TRBJ1-4; 7 nucleotides line up with TRBD1. Germline V gene sequence: CDR1 MDHEN, CDR2 SYDVKM. CDR3 length equals 15 residues. V lost 5 bases to trimming and J lost 4 bases; unmatched junction nucleotides: 7.

Ten or more counts support this clonotype. The chain recombines TRBV5-1 with TRBJ2-3; 10 nucleotides align to TRBD2. J lost 0 bases, V lost 5 bases, and 9 bases had no gene match. CDR1 is SGHRS, CDR2 YFSETQ, per germline. This CDR3 has 17 residues. CDR3 protein: CASRTNELAGSTDTQYF. The CDR3 nucleotides read TGCGCCAGCAGGACTAATGAACTAGCGGGGAGCACAGATACGCAGTATTTT.

This clonotype has only a few counts. This rearrangement joins TRBV18 to TRBJ2-7, with D perhaps TRBD2 (6 bases). This CDR3 comprises 16 residues. Germline V gene data show CDR1 as KGHSH and CDR2 as LQKENI. Deletions cut 6 bases from V and 2 bases from J, with 20 bases between. The CDR3 is CASSAIMSGSTYEQYF. In DNA form, the CDR3 reads TGTGCCAGCTCCGCCATAATGTCCGGGAGTACCTACGAGCAGTACTTC. Full variable domain (remainder filled in from reference TRBV18 and TRBJ2-7): NAGVMQNPRHLVRRRGQEARLRCSPMKGHSHVYWYRQLPEEGLKFMVYLQKENIIDESGMPKERFSAEFPKEGPSILRIQQVVRGDSAAYFCASSAIMSGSTYEQYFGPGTRLTVT.

A remark on this clonotype: Its ends do not fully match the called genes, so a read error is possible. This chain connects TRBV5-1 to TRBJ2-7; the D gene could be TRBD1 or TRBD2 (5 bases each). Looked up from germline, CDR1 is SGHRS and CDR2 is YFSETQ. The CDR3 spans 15 residues. The CDR3 loop reads CASSSLPGTTYEQYF. In DNA, the CDR3 is TGTGCCAGCAGCTCACTTCCTGGGACCACCTACGAGCAGTACTTC.

In this sample, this clonotype turned up many times. The chain carries TRBV28 and TRBJ2-7; 12 bases map to TRBD2. The ends lost 6 bases at V and 5 bases at J; junction bases unmatched: 2. CDR3 length: 13 residues. Germline V CDR1 and CDR2: MDHEN, SYDVKM. In DNA, the CDR3 is TGTGCCAGCAGGACTAGCGGGAGAGACGAGCAGTACTTC. It encodes CASRTSGRDEQYF.

This clonotype has only a few counts. The chain uses TRBV6-1 and TRBJ1-1; D not certain. V lost 6 bases and J lost 4, with 12 bases in between. Germline V gene lookup returns CDR1 MNHNS and CDR2 SASEGT. This CDR3 has 13 amino acids. Here the CDR3 DNA reads TGTGCCAGCAGCTTCGCCATGGGCACTGAAGCTTTCTTT. Translated: CASSFAMGTEAFF.

This clonotype showed up just a few times. The chain couples TRBV27 to TRBJ1-5; no firm D call. Germline V gene sequence: CDR1 MNHEY, CDR2 SMNVEV (reference sequence). The CDR3 is 10 residues long. The V gene lost 4 bases and the J gene lost 7 bases, with 2 bases spanning the gap. The CDR3 region has the DNA TGTGCCAGCAGTTGGCAGCCCCAGCATTTT. Amino acids: CASSWQPQHF.

This clonotype was recorded many times. V is TRBV19 and J is TRBJ2-1; D is ambiguous. CDR3 size: 14 residues. V lost 6 bases and J lost 0, with 9 bases in between. Germline V gives CDR1 LNHDA, CDR2 SQIVND (reference sequence). CDR3: CASRRESSYNEQFF. In nucleotides, the CDR3 is TGTGCCAGTAGAAGGGAAAGCTCCTACAATGAGCAGTTCTTC.

This clonotype was counted between two and nine times. The chain combines TRBV29-1 with TRBJ2-1; 7 bases agree with TRBD2. This CDR3 contains 12 residues. The germline V gene has CDR1 SQVTM and CDR2 ANQGSEA. V lost 2 bases to trimming and J lost 8 bases; unmatched junction nucleotides: 3. This chain's CDR3 is CSVEQGGYEQFF. CDR3 bases: TGCAGCGTTGAACAGGGAGGGTATGAGCAGTTCTTC.

In this sample, this clonotype turned up a few times. CDR3 loop: CSAGGLAKNIQYF. The CDR3 bases are TGCAGTGCTGGGGGACTAGCCAAAAACATTCAGTACTTC. The chain links TRBV20-1 to TRBJ2-4; D possibly corresponds to TRBD2 (6 bases). V lost 5 bases and J 0 bases, leaving 8 bases between the germline ends. This CDR3 spans 13 amino acids. Germline V CDR1 and CDR2: DFQATT, SNEGSKA (reference sequence).

The V call is TRBV18, the J call TRBJ2-6; D gene unclear. V shed 1 base and J shed 0 bases, with 7 bases lying between them. Germline V gene lookup returns CDR1 KGHSH and CDR2 LQKENI. The CDR3 loop spans 16 amino acids. The DNA of the CDR3 is TGTGCCAGCTCACCACAAATTAGCTCTGGGGCCAACGTCCTGACTTTC. Translation gives CASSPQISSGANVLTF.

In its sample, this clonotype was seen many times. V is TRBV6-1 and J is TRBJ1-4; D gene unclear. The CDR3 is 14 amino acids. In germline, CDR1 is MNHNS, CDR2 SASEGT. V lost 5 bases and J 7 bases, leaving 14 bases between the germline ends. CDR3 coding DNA: TGTGCCAGCAGTTACGGTCAGCCGGGTGAAAAACTGTTTTTT. Amino acids: CASSYGQPGEKLFF.

This chain connects TRBV12-5 to TRBJ2-3; D is unresolved. V lost 4 bases, J lost 7 bases, and 6 bases lay in between. Germline-derived CDR1 and CDR2 are LGHNT and FRNRAP. The CDR3 runs 11 residues. The CDR3 DNA sequence: TGTGCTAGTGGTTCCGGGTATACGCAGTATTTT. Translating it yields CASGSGYTQYF.

In its sample, this clonotype was seen a few times. The genes are TRBV5-1 and TRBJ2-1, with TRBD2 identical over 8 bases. CDR1 and CDR2 (germline): SGHRS, YFSETQ. The CDR3 length is 15 residues. Trimming took 5 bases from V and 2 from J; bases not matched to a gene: 6. CDR3 DNA: TGCGCCAGCAGTCATAGCGGGAACACCTACAATGAGCAGTTCTTC. It codes for CASSHSGNTYNEQFF.

This clonotype occurred many times. In DNA form, the CDR3 reads TGTGCCAGCAGGGCTCGTGGGACACGGAATTCGACGAACACCGGGGAGCTGTTTTTT. This sequence encodes CASRARGTRNSTNTGELFF. The chain links TRBV7-9 to TRBJ2-2, with TRBD1 as a possible D gene (6 bases). Trimming shortened V by 6 bases and J by 0 bases, and 23 bases separated the two germline ends. Germline loops: CDR1 SEHNR, CDR2 FQNEAQ (reference sequence). The CDR3 spans 19 residues.

This clonotype was picked up a small number of times. J is TRBJ2-3 and V is TRBV29-1, with 8 bases aligning to TRBD1. This CDR3 region has 13 residues. Germline V lookup: CDR1 SQVTM, CDR2 ANQGSEA. The J segment lost 3 bases and the V segment lost 6 bases, leaving 5 bases of the junction unmatched. CDR3 region: CSVRTGITDTQYF. The CDR3 bases are TGCAGCGTCAGGACAGGGATAACAGATACGCAGTATTTT.